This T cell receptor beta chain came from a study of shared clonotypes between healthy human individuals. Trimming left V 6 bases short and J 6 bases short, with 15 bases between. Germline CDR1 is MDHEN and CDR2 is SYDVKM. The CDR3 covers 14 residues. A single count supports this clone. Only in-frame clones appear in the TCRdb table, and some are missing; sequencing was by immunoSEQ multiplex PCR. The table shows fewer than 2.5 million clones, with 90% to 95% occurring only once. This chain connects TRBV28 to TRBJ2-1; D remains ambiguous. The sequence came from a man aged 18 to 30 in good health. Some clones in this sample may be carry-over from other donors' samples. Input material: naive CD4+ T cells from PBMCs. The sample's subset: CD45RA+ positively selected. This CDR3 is CASSPALGRNEQFF. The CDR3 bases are TGTGCCAGCAGCCCCGCCCTGGGTCGCAATGAGCAGTTCTTC.